This TCR beta chain was obtained from a study of blood T cell repertoires in COVID-19. Assay used: immunoSEQ multiplex PCR; TCRdb lists only in-frame clones, some missing. The sample contains around 41,000 clones, about 90% of which appear only once. The sequence was collected from a woman aged 80 or over with active COVID-19. Sequences were obtained from peripheral blood.

The CDR3 here is CARSWSSEKLFF. CDR3 in DNA: TGTGCCAGAAGCTGGAGTAGTGAAAAACTGTTTTTT. The chain is built from TRBV5-3 and TRBJ1-4, with no clear D. TRBV5-3 is an ORF, with its function uncertain. The germline V and J ends were trimmed by 3 bases and 7 bases, with 7 bases remaining between them. The CDR3 totals 12 residues.